This T cell receptor beta chain was captured in a study of T cell changes during pregnancy in multiple sclerosis. Repertoires were generated with immunoSEQ multiplex PCR, while TCRdb's copy carries only in-frame clones and drops some. Among 45,000 to 55,000 clones listed, around 92% were seen once. Looked up from germline, CDR1 is SGHNT and CDR2 is YYREEE (reference sequence). This CDR3 has 15 residues. Trimming removed 0 bases at V and 5 bases at J, with 13 bases between. The chain couples TRBV5-4 to TRBJ2-3, with D perhaps matching TRBD2 (7 bases). This material consisted of CD4+ T cells from peripheral blood mononuclear cells, taken after pregnancy. This clonotype was obtained from a female donor in good health, enrolled as a control in a pregnancy study. CDR3 amino acids: CASSLAAGARDTQYF. In DNA form, the CDR3 reads TGTGCCAGCAGCTTGGCGGCGGGGGCGAGAGATACGCAGTATTTT.